A single sample is the source of the 16 T cell receptor beta chains below, sequenced in a study of CXCR3-negative and CXCR3-positive naive CD8 T cells (dated by TCRdb to the late 2010s). General conclusions and limits of the study: TRB CDR3s from CXCR3-positive naive cells showed higher hydrophobicity (lower Kidera factor 4), lower energy, and higher strength and volume indices than CXCR3-negative naive cells.

TCRdb lists the instrument as NextSeq 550. The Human TCR Profiling Kit (MiLaboratory) was used to prepare UMI-labeled 5' RACE TRB cDNA libraries. TCRdb reprocessed the reads into one record per CDR3 protein sequence, lacking DNA. This specimen's table enumerates approximately 100,000 distinct CDR3 sequences. The top ten hold roughly 0.35% of the sample. No antigen has been identified for these receptors. Material for sequencing was naive CXCR3+ CD8+ T cells from blood. The cell subset or site label, as the study defines it: CD45RO-CCR7+CD27+CD95- naive CD8+ T cells expressing CXCR3 (TNR3+). These receptors were taken from a human donor in good health. Some clones in this sample may be carry-over from other donors' samples.

The genes are TRBV14 and TRBJ1-1. This CDR3 region has 14 residues. Germline assignment: CDR1 SGHDN and CDR2 FVKESK. CDR3 protein: CASSQGSGVTEAFF.

V usage is TRBV3-1 and J usage is TRBJ1-2. Germline CDR1 LGHDT, CDR2 YNNKEL (reference sequence). CDR3 size: 11 residues. The CDR3: CASSQDGGYTF. The full variable domain, with the rest looked up from reference TRBV3-1 and TRBJ1-2, is DTAVSQTPKYLVTQMGNDKSIKCEQNLGHDTMYWYKQDSKKFLKIMFSYNNKELIINETVPNRFSPKSPDKAHLNLHINSLELGDSAVYFCASSQDGGYTFGSGTRLTVV.

This CDR3 is CSVEWGARNTGELFF. The chain links TRBV29-1 to TRBJ2-2; checking the TCRdb D call of TRBD1 is not possible without DNA. Germline values: CDR1 SQVTM, CDR2 ANQGSEA. The CDR3 has 15 residues.

The V and J genes are TRBV12-3 or TRBV12-4 and TRBJ2-3; TCRdb gives TRBD2 as the D gene, but with no DNA this cannot be confirmed. The CDR3 spans 13 residues. The CDR3 spells CANSPEGTDTQYF.

This sequence joins TRBV19 and TRBJ1-1. The CDR3 runs 12 residues. Germline V gene sequence: CDR1 LNHDA, CDR2 SQIVND (reference sequence). The CDR3 loop is CASRIGQTEAFF.

The chain carries TRBV20-1 and TRBJ2-1; TCRdb designates TRBD2, a call that cannot be tested without DNA. Germline V gene data show CDR1 as DFQATT and CDR2 as SNEGSKA (reference sequence). This CDR3 has 15 residues. The CDR3 loop reads CSARGLAETYNEQFF.

This rearrangement joins TRBV2 to TRBJ2-3; the TRBD2 assignment by TCRdb is unverifiable without DNA. Germline loops: CDR1 SNHLY, CDR2 FYNNEI. CDR3 length: 18 amino acids. CDR3 amino acids: CASRYPTSGIISTDTQYF.

The CDR3 sequence is CASSLPSQGASEQYF. V usage is TRBV7-9 and J usage is TRBJ2-7; TCRdb proposes TRBD1, but this gene call is untestable without DNA. This CDR3 is 15 amino acids long. Looked up from germline, CDR1 is SEHNR and CDR2 is FQNEAQ (reference sequence).

The V and J genes are TRBV12-3 or TRBV12-4 and TRBJ2-7; TCRdb calls TRBD1, which cannot be checked without DNA. The CDR3 is made up of 12 amino acids. The CDR3 protein is CASKTGRGEQYF.

The V call is TRBV7-3, the J call TRBJ2-5; checking the TCRdb D call of TRBD1 is not possible without DNA. The length of the CDR3 is 16 residues. Germline V lookup: CDR1 SGHTA, CDR2 FQGTGA. The CDR3 region is CASSQGFRMGEETQYF. The entire variable domain, with the rest obtained from reference TRBV7-3 and TRBJ2-5, is as follows: GAGVSQTPSNKVTEKGKYVELRCDPISGHTALYWYRQSLGQGPEFLIYFQGTGAADDSGLPNDRFFAVRPEGSVSTLKIQRTERGDSAVYLCASSQGFRMGEETQYFGPGTRLLVL.

The chain has TRBV7-6 and TRBJ1-6. Germline V gene data show CDR1 as SGHVS and CDR2 as FNYEAQ. The CDR3 runs to 19 residues. The CDR3 region is CASSLAAVVGSSYNSPLHF.

The chain joins TRBV6-6 to TRBJ2-1. Germline V lookup: CDR1 MNHNY, CDR2 SVGAGI (reference sequence). The CDR3 covers 12 residues. CDR3 protein: CASSYSLDEQFF.

V gene TRBV6-1 combines with J gene TRBJ2-5; no DNA is available, so the TRBD1 call from TCRdb remains unchecked. CDR1 is MNHNS and CDR2 is SASEGT in the germline V gene. The CDR3 loop spans 16 amino acids. CDR3: CASSEPGTALQETQYF.

The V call is TRBV7-3, the J call TRBJ2-7; TCRdb names TRBD2, which stays unverified in the absence of DNA. There are 15 residues in the CDR3. The germline CDR1 and CDR2 sequences are SGHTA and FQGTGA. CDR3 residues: CASSLTGLETYEQYF. The full variable domain, completed using reference TRBV7-3 and TRBJ2-7, is GAGVSQTPSNKVTEKGKYVELRCDPISGHTALYWYRQSLGQGPEFLIYFQGTGAADDSGLPNDRFFAVRPEGSVSTLKIQRTERGDSAVYLCASSLTGLETYEQYFGPGTRLTVT.

This sequence joins TRBV12-3 or TRBV12-4 and TRBJ1-1; there is no DNA to check the TCRdb D call of TRBD1. The CDR3 sequence is 14 residues long. CDR3 in amino acids: CASSETGMGTEAFF.

The chain couples TRBV29-1 to TRBJ2-1; TCRdb's assignment of TRBD1 cannot be checked, as there is no DNA. CDR1 SQVTM and CDR2 ANQGSEA come from the germline V gene. The CDR3 is made up of 14 amino acids. The CDR3 here is CSVGDGAIYNEQFF.